The source of this T cell receptor (beta chain) is a study of blood T cell repertoires in COVID-19. The CDR3 is 16 residues long. Libraries were prepared by immunoSEQ multiplex PCR; TCRdb keeps only in-frame clonotypes and omits some of them. The repertoire includes about 27,000 clones, under 90% of them detected once, and 42% sits in the top ten. This clone was detected once. The sequence was collected from a woman of 80 years or more with acute or convalescent COVID-19. The J gene is TRBJ1-2, the V gene TRBV21-1; TRBD1 was called by the table and not checked on the DNA. TRBV21-1 is annotated as a pseudogene. Sequenced: peripheral blood. The DNA of the CDR3 is TGTGCCAGCAGGGGTGGACAGGTCAGAGCTAACTATGGCTACACCTTC. Protein sequence: CASRGGQVRANYGYTF.